This T cell receptor beta chain is from a study of OX40 agonist ivuxolimab in advanced cancers. Study details: Every patient in dose escalation had hepatocellular carcinoma, melanoma, renal cell or head and neck cancer. Participants, roughly 81% male, averaged about 56 years of age, ranging from about 23 to 90. Broader study findings: Partial responders receiving 0.1-3.0 mg/kg showed among the lowest clonal expansion.

Assay used: immunoSEQ multiplex PCR; TCRdb lists only in-frame clones, some missing. The sample gives fewer than 25,000 clones, about 88% of which show up once; roughly 30% is in the top ten. A note on this clone: What it binds is unknown.

CDR1 is MDHEN, CDR2 SYDVKM, per germline. The V and J ends lost 5 bases and 6 bases respectively, with 16 bases between them. This CDR3 region has 14 residues. This chain uses TRBV28 with TRBJ1-2, with D hard to call. The input for sequencing was CD4+ or CD8+ T cells sorted from blood, taken in a trial of the OX40 agonist ivuxolimab. The sequence was collected from an adult with an advanced solid tumor such as melanoma, head and neck, liver or kidney cancer. CDR3 region: CASSPYTILHGYTF. The CDR3 bases are TGTGCCAGCAGTCCCTACACTATTCTCCATGGCTACACCTTC.